This entry describes one T cell receptor beta chain. Assay: immunoSEQ multiplex PCR; the TCRdb copy retains only in-frame clones and omits some. The profile covers approximately 150,000 clones, with 70% to 90% appearing a single time and over 5% taken by the ten largest. The data were obtained in a study of blood T cell repertoires in COVID-19. Trimming at V came to 0 bases and at J to 5 bases, leaving 11 bases not matched to a gene. Germline V lookup: CDR1 KGHSH, CDR2 LQKENI. The CDR3 sequence is 17 residues long. The receptor was isolated from a woman aged 50 to 65 with COVID-19, enrolled during active disease. This rearrangement joins TRBV18 to TRBJ2-7; 9 bases are shared with TRBD1. Specimen: peripheral blood. DNA of the CDR3: TGTGCCAGCTCACCACCACAGGGACAGGGAAATCGTCACGAGCAGTACTTC. It specifies CASSPPQGQGNRHEQYF.